The 12 T cell receptor beta chains below come from one sample, sequenced in a study of blood T cells in healthy people across ages. A second PCR, run for about 7 to 11 cycles, used a sample-barcoded 5' primer plus a J-beta primer mix. In TCRdb, the 5' RACE reads were re-called with MiXCR into one record per CDR3 protein. Found here are some 1.7 million distinct CDR3 sequences, 28% of them singletons; the top ten hold 7.7%. Specimen: blood. The receptors here all came from a woman aged 25 to 39 in good health.

V gene TRBV20-1 combines with J gene TRBJ1-5; no firm D call. Per the germline V gene, CDR1 is DFQATT and CDR2 is SNEGSKA (reference sequence). CDR3 length equals 13 residues. The V gene lost 4 bases and the J gene lost 5 bases, with 12 bases spanning the gap. Written as DNA, the CDR3 is TGCAGTGCTAATCCGGAATGGGATCAGCCCCAGCATTTT. This sequence encodes CSANPEWDQPQHF.

CDR3 in amino acids: CSATEDFREQYF. The CDR3 coding sequence is TGCAGTGCTACAGAGGACTTTCGCGAGCAGTACTTC. V gene TRBV20-1 combines with J gene TRBJ2-7, with D possibly being TRBD2 (5 bases). The length of the CDR3 is 12 residues. Trimming shortened V by 4 bases and J by 6 bases, and 13 bases separated the two germline ends. Germline V lookup: CDR1 DFQATT, CDR2 SNEGSKA (reference sequence).

A few counts support this clonotype. It may be a read error: a sequence one base away is much more abundant. V and J are TRBV28 and TRBJ2-1; no clear D. From germline, CDR1 is MDHEN and CDR2 SYDVKM. The CDR3 runs to 11 residues. CDR3 bases: TGTGCCGGCAGTGTCCGCGATGAGCAGTTCTTC. Its protein product is CAGSVRDEQFF.

This clonotype showed up just a few times. This rearrangement joins TRBV20-1 to TRBJ2-7; D remains ambiguous. The germline V gene has CDR1 DFQATT and CDR2 SNEGSKA (reference sequence). Between the trimmed V and J ends, which lost 4 bases and 0 bases, there was a span of 10 bases. This CDR3 region has 13 residues. The DNA for the CDR3 is TGCAGTGCTACAGCCCTGAGCTCCTACGAGCAGTACTTC. Encoded protein: CSATALSSYEQYF.

This clonotype was seen more than once but under ten times. The rearrangement joins TRBV6-5 to TRBJ1-2; 8 bases map to TRBD1. Germline values: CDR1 MNHEY, CDR2 SVGAGI. J lost 4 bases, V lost 5 bases, and 12 bases had no gene match. The CDR3 extends over 16 amino acids. The CDR3 reads CASSTTDRGIGYGYTF. DNA of the CDR3: TGTGCCAGCAGTACCACTGACAGGGGAATAGGCTATGGCTACACCTTC.

This rearrangement joins TRBV3-1 to TRBJ1-1; 7 bases are a match to TRBD1. Germline lookup yields CDR1 LGHDT and CDR2 YNNKEL (reference sequence). The CDR3 sequence is 14 residues long. J was trimmed by 2 bases and V by 7 bases; bases with no gene match: 7. CDR3 sequence (DNA): TGTGCCAGCAAACCCGGGACAGCTAACACTGAAGCTTTCTTT. This gives the protein CASKPGTANTEAFF.

This sequence joins TRBV3-1 and TRBJ2-5, with D hard to call. The CDR3 contains 12 residues. The germline V gene encodes CDR1 LGHDT and CDR2 YNNKEL (reference sequence). With 1 base removed from V and 5 bases from J, the gap between germline ends came to 5 bases. CDR3 amino acids: CASSQGTETQYF. The DNA for the CDR3 is TGTGCCAGCAGCCAAGGAACGGAGACCCAGTACTTC.

J is TRBJ2-4 and V is TRBV4-1; 9 bases are shared with TRBD2. The DNA end favors TRBJ2-5, so the J call may be wrong. The germline gives CDR1 MGHRA, CDR2 YSYEKL. This CDR3 comprises 13 residues. The CDR3 region is CASGSTSGETQYF. CDR3 coding DNA: TGCGCCAGCGGCTCCACTAGCGGGGAGACCCAGTACTTC.

This clonotype was found a few times. The chain recombines TRBV20-1 with TRBJ1-4; perhaps TRBD1 as D (5 bases). The CDR3 spans 14 residues. Germline V gives CDR1 DFQATT, CDR2 SNEGSKA (reference sequence). V lost 4 bases to trimming and J lost 6 bases, with 15 bases between them. The CDR3 bases are TGCAGTGCTATCCCCGCAGGGTACGATGAAAAACTGTTTTTT. Protein sequence: CSAIPAGYDEKLFF.

The chain carries TRBV10-3 and TRBJ1-1; maybe TRBD1 (5 bases). Germline V gives CDR1 ENHRY, CDR2 SYGVKD. The CDR3 sequence is 12 residues long. Trimming pared 7 bases from V and 10 bases from J, leaving 16 bases between. DNA for the CDR3: TGTGCCATCATCGGGGCTCTCTTCGGAGCTTTCTTT. Translating it yields CAIIGALFGAFF.

This clonotype turned up a few times. The chain combines TRBV18 with TRBJ2-3, with 7 bases aligning to TRBD2. The CDR3 has 14 residues. V lost 3 bases, J lost 5 bases, and 5 bases stayed unmatched. CDR1 is KGHSH and CDR2 is LQKENI in the germline V gene. The CDR3 sequence: CASSPASGGDTQYF. DNA for the CDR3: TGTGCCAGCTCACCCGCTAGCGGAGGAGATACGCAGTATTTT.

The chain is built from TRBV20-1 and TRBJ2-7; TRBD2 aligns across 12 bases. Germline lookup yields CDR1 DFQATT and CDR2 SNEGSKA (reference sequence). The CDR3 runs to 14 residues. Trimming cost V 5 bases and J 6 bases; bases outside gene matches: 8. The CDR3 protein is CSALSSGGASEQYF. The CDR3 nucleotides read TGCAGTGCTCTATCTAGCGGGGGGGCTTCCGAGCAGTACTTC.